This is a list of T cell receptor beta chains from one sample in a study of blood T cell repertoires in COVID-19. Clones were sequenced by immunoSEQ multiplex PCR, and TCRdb holds only the in-frame ones, with some missing. This sample has 300,000 to 400,000 clones; around 86% occur once, and the top ten carry approximately 4.6%. The sequencing sample was made of PBMCs or T cells enriched from blood (not recorded which). All receptors come from a woman aged 40 to 49 with acute COVID-19. CDR3s include the opening cysteine and the closing phenylalanine or tryptophan. Fields, in order: V gene, J gene, D gene, clone size, CDR3 length, CDR3 protein, CDR3 DNA. D genes are given only for firm matches. Expanded clones get a size class; other rows say once, few or many, or leave the size out.

TRBV11-2	TRBJ2-3	.	.	15	CASSLESTRTDTQYF	TGTGCCAGCAGCTTGGAGTCAACAAGAACAGATACGCAGTATTTT
TRBV9	TRBJ1-2	.	.	17	CASSVGASTVSQYGYTF	TGTGCCAGCAGCGTAGGGGCTTCAACCGTTTCCCAATATGGCTACACCTTC
TRBV21-1	TRBJ2-1	.	.	20	CASTKASDRGRESSYNEQFF	TGTGCCAGCACCAAAGCAAGTGACAGGGGTCGGGAGAGCTCCTACAATGAGCAGTTCTTC
TRBV3-1/TRBV3-2	TRBJ2-1	TRBD2	.	17	CASSQEVGAGGFNEQFF	TGTGCCAGCAGCCAAGAAGTGGGAGCGGGAGGATTCAATGAGCAGTTCTTC
TRBV7-2	TRBJ2-7	.	.	14	CASSFGGSVYEQYF	TGTGCCAGCAGCTTTGGGGGGTCTGTATACGAGCAGTACTTC
TRBV3-1/TRBV3-2	TRBJ1-2	.	few	16	CASSPTRTAFNYGYTF	TGTGCCAGCAGTCCTACCCGGACAGCCTTCAACTATGGCTACACCTTC
TRBV14	TRBJ1-3	TRBD1	.	15	CASSQAGTGINTIYF	TGTGCCAGCAGCCAAGCCGGGACAGGGATAAACACCATATATTTT
TRBV27	TRBJ1-3	.	.	14	CASSLVVAGNTIYF	TGTGCCAGCAGTTTAGTAGTAGCTGGAAACACCATATATTTT
TRBV25-1	TRBJ1-4	.	.	14	CASSEPPTGEKLFF	TGTGCCAGCAGTGAACCCCCGACGGGTGAAAAACTGTTTTTT
TRBV19	TRBJ1-1	.	.	13	CASSGGAWTEAFF	TGTGCCAGTAGTGGGGGGGCATGGACTGAAGCTTTCTTT
TRBV5-6	TRBJ1-2	TRBD1	.	14	CASSFGQGGHGYTF	TGTGCCAGCAGCTTCGGACAGGGAGGGCATGGCTACACCTTC
TRBV23-1	TRBJ2-7	.	.	14	CASSQSTMAGEQYF	TGCGCCAGCAGTCAATCGACTATGGCGGGAGAGCAGTACTTC
TRBV28	TRBJ1-2	.	.	15	CASSLGQRMGYGYTF	TGTGCCAGCAGTTTGGGGCAGCGAATGGGCTATGGCTACACCTTC
TRBV4-3	TRBJ1-1	TRBD1	.	17	CASSQDPGTGTNTEAFF	TGCGCCAGCAGCCAAGATCCCGGGACAGGGACGAACACTGAAGCTTTCTTT
TRBV7-3	TRBJ1-1	.	.	15	CASSLIAGVNTEAFF	TGTGCCAGCAGCTTAATAGCGGGGGTGAACACTGAAGCTTTCTTT
TRBV7-9	TRBJ1-2	TRBD1	.	14	CASSSEGQGGGYTF	TGTGCCAGCAGCTCAGAGGGACAGGGAGGTGGCTACACCTTC
TRBV4-3	TRBJ1-2	TRBD1	.	16	CASSQGGTGGGFGYTF	TGCGCCAGCAGCCAAGGCGGGACAGGTGGAGGCTTTGGCTACACCTTC
TRBV20-1	TRBJ1-4	.	few	13	CSASSQLNEKLFF	TGCAGTGCTAGTTCACAGTTGAATGAAAAACTGTTTTTT
TRBV7-6	TRBJ2-5	TRBD2	once	15	CASSFLAGLQETQYF	TGTGCCAGCAGCTTCTTAGCGGGACTCCAAGAGACCCAGTACTTC
TRBV14	TRBJ2-7	TRBD1	.	15	CASSPWTGGNREQYF	TGTGCCAGCAGCCCCTGGACAGGGGGAAATAGAGAGCAGTACTTC
TRBV5-4	TRBJ2-3	.	.	13	CASSSPGTDTQYF	TGTGCCAGCAGCTCCCCAGGCACAGATACGCAGTATTTT
TRBV5-4	TRBJ2-7	.	.	14	CASSWGQGGSEQYF	TGTGCCAGCAGCTGGGGGCAGGGTGGGAGTGAGCAGTACTTC
TRBV7-8	TRBJ1-5	.	.	18	CASSLAFGGRARGQPQHF	TGTGCCAGCAGCTTAGCGTTTGGGGGCAGGGCGAGGGGTCAGCCCCAGCATTTT
TRBV3-1/TRBV3-2	TRBJ2-1	TRBD2	.	17	CASSQGRLAGTHNEQFF	TGTGCCAGCAGCCAAGGCCGACTAGCGGGAACCCACAATGAGCAGTTCTTC
TRBV9	TRBJ1-2	TRBD1	.	15	CASSPGTGANYGYTF	TGTGCCAGCAGCCCGGGGACAGGGGCTAACTATGGCTACACCTTC
TRBV9	TRBJ2-3	TRBD2	.	16	CASSVETSGMPDTQYF	TGTGCCAGCAGCGTAGAGACTAGCGGGATGCCGGATACGCAGTATTTT
TRBV28	TRBJ2-7	.	.	13	CASSPGQPYEQYF	TGTGCCAGCAGTCCCGGACAGCCCTACGAGCAGTACTTC
TRBV21-1	TRBJ1-5	.	.	17	CASSKRHRALSNQPQHF	TGTGCCAGCAGCAAGCGCCACAGGGCCCTTAGCAATCAGCCCCAGCATTTT
TRBV4-2	TRBJ2-2	TRBD1	.	15	CASSVQGRNTGELFF	TGTGCCAGCAGCGTACAGGGGAGGAACACCGGGGAGCTGTTTTTT
TRBV4-3	TRBJ2-5	TRBD2	.	15	CASSQVLAGQETQYF	TGCGCCAGCAGCCAAGTCCTAGCGGGGCAAGAGACCCAGTACTTC
TRBV11-1	TRBJ2-1	.	.	14	CASRRTGLHNEQFF	TGTGCCAGCAGACGAACAGGGCTACACAATGAGCAGTTCTTC
TRBV12-2	TRBJ1-1	.	.	17	CASRFQGAYSNVPEAFF	TGTGCAAGTCGCTTTCAGGGGGCGTACAGCAATGTACCTGAAGCTTTCTTT
TRBV18	TRBJ2-7	.	.	14	CASSPGGGDYEQYF	TGTGCCAGCTCACCGGGCGGAGGGGACTACGAGCAGTACTTC
TRBV3-1/TRBV3-2	TRBJ2-1	TRBD2	.	17	CASSPPTSGREGGEQFF	TGTGCCAGCAGCCCCCCGACTAGCGGGAGGGAGGGTGGTGAGCAGTTCTTC
TRBV4-1	TRBJ2-7	TRBD1	.	15	CASSQGGQGIYEQYF	TGCGCCAGCAGCCAAGGGGGACAGGGGATCTACGAGCAGTACTTC
TRBV7-9	TRBJ1-5	.	.	14	CASSSSGVKQPQHF	TGTGCCAGCAGCTCCAGCGGGGTGAAACAGCCCCAGCATTTT
TRBV19	TRBJ2-3	.	.	16	CASSIMRGGRADTQYF	TGTGCCAGTAGTATAATGAGGGGAGGTCGGGCAGATACGCAGTATTTT
TRBV13	TRBJ2-5	.	once	14	CASSLKSGYETQYF	TGTGCCAGCAGCTTAAAGTCGGGATATGAGACCCAGTACTTC
TRBV4-1	TRBJ2-7	TRBD1	.	19	CASSQESGQGTPWSEEQYF	TGCGCCAGCAGCCAAGAATCGGGACAGGGGACCCCTTGGTCGGAAGAGCAGTACTTC
TRBV2	TRBJ1-1	TRBD1	.	11	CASRTGAEAFF	TGTGCCAGCAGGACAGGGGCTGAAGCTTTCTTT
TRBV6-5	TRBJ2-7	TRBD2	.	15	CASSYTIAGEYEQYF	TGTGCCAGCAGTTACACTATAGCGGGAGAGTACGAGCAGTACTTC
TRBV5-6	TRBJ2-1	.	.	11	CASSLNNEQFF	TGTGCCAGCAGCCTAAACAATGAGCAGTTCTTC
TRBV10-3	TRBJ2-3	TRBD1	.	16	CAISDTTGTGSDTQYF	TGTGCCATCAGTGACACAACCGGGACAGGGTCGGATACGCAGTATTTT
TRBV10-3	TRBJ1-5	.	.	18	CAISEPEGLAGSGQPQHF	TGTGCCATCAGTGAGCCAGAAGGTCTAGCGGGGTCGGGTCAGCCCCAGCATTTT
TRBV23-1	TRBJ2-7	.	.	17	CASSQQRTCRGTYEQYF	TGCGCCAGCAGTCAACAGAGGACCTGCAGGGGTACCTACGAGCAGTACTTC
TRBV5-1	TRBJ2-1	TRBD2	.	17	CASSLWAGGSTNNEQFF	TGCGCCAGCAGCTTGTGGGCGGGGGGCTCCACTAACAATGAGCAGTTCTTC
TRBV18	TRBJ2-3	.	.	12	CASSPDPGTSLF	TGTGCCAGCTCGCCGGACCCGGGAACTTCCCTTTTT
TRBV18	TRBJ1-4	.	.	12	CASSPRDEKLFF	TGTGCCAGCTCACCACGAGATGAAAAACTGTTTTTT